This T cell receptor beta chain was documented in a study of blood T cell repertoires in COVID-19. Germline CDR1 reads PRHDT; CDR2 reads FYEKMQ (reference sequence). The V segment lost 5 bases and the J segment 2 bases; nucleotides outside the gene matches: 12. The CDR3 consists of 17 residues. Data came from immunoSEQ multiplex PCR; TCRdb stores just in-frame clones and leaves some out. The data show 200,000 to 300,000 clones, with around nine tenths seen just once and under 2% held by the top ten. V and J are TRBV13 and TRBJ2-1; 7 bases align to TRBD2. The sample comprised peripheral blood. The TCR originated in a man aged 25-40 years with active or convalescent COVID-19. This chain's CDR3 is CASSRPRMGGAYNEQFF. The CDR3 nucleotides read TGTGCCAGCAGCCGTCCGCGAATGGGGGGGGCCTACAATGAGCAGTTCTTC.